The subject of this entry is one T cell receptor beta chain. Its specificity is not known. The data stem from a study of CD8 T cells in ankylosing spondylitis. Deletions cut 4 bases from V and 3 bases from J, with 11 bases between. The germline V gene encodes CDR1 SGHRS and CDR2 YFSETQ. This CDR3 contains 14 residues. The study, taken as a whole, reports: Among TCR beta sequences, a motif of roughly 8 highly homologous variants appeared characteristic of ankylosing spondylitis blood. There was reportedly significant enrichment of clones that were disease-linked in matched ankylosing spondylitis synovial fluid.

TCRdb recomputed calls from the 5' RACE reads with MiXCR, one row per CDR3 protein. The data hold 390,000 or so distinct CDR3 sequences, with about 20% observed a single time. The rearrangement links TRBV5-1 to TRBJ2-1; the D gene is possibly TRBD2 (6 bases). The receptor was derived from a male donor with ankylosing spondylitis. The sequenced material came from blood, either unsorted or a sorted T cell fraction (not recorded which). CDR3 residues: CASSPATSYNEQFF. CDR3 bases: TGCGCCAGCAGCCCAGCGACTAGCTACAATGAGCAGTTCTTC.